These T cell receptor beta chains were read from a single sample in a study of T cell repertoires and HLA-DP antigens. No antigens are known for them. This table comes from immunoSEQ multiplex PCR, and its TCRdb copy is limited to in-frame clones, with some not included. The table lists fewer than 95,000 clones, more than 75% of them singletons. Specimen: CD4+ T cells from PBMCs. These receptors all stem from a man over 45 in good health and CMV-seronegative. Each CDR3 is given with its conserved first and last residue. The order of the fields is CDR3 protein, J gene, V gene, D gene. A D gene is named only where the DNA matches it firmly.

cdr3_aa: CASTGTVRNQPQHF
j_call: TRBJ1-5
v_call: TRBV2
d_call: TRBD1

cdr3_aa: CASSDSFMLGVGLFF
j_call: TRBJ2-2
v_call: TRBV25-1
d_call: .

cdr3_aa: CASKTWGALDGYTF
j_call: TRBJ1-2
v_call: TRBV6-6
d_call: .

cdr3_aa: CASSLAVPYEQYF
j_call: TRBJ2-7
v_call: TRBV7-2
d_call: .

cdr3_aa: CASKWRVYEQYF
j_call: TRBJ2-7
v_call: TRBV2
d_call: .

cdr3_aa: CASSPSGGLFF
j_call: TRBJ2-1
v_call: TRBV19
d_call: .

cdr3_aa: CASSPWDSYEQYF
j_call: TRBJ2-7
v_call: TRBV7-2
d_call: .

cdr3_aa: CASSPGPMNTEAFF
j_call: TRBJ1-1
v_call: TRBV5-1
d_call: .

cdr3_aa: CASSYRSGSSSGANVLTF
j_call: TRBJ2-6
v_call: TRBV7-9
d_call: TRBD2

cdr3_aa: CASSLALGGSSYNEQFF
j_call: TRBJ2-1
v_call: TRBV7-7
d_call: .

cdr3_aa: CASSLGTGGVMNTEAFF
j_call: TRBJ1-1
v_call: TRBV7-8
d_call: TRBD1

cdr3_aa: CASSRESNTGELFF
j_call: TRBJ2-2
v_call: TRBV5-4
d_call: .

cdr3_aa: CASPMRDTTEAFF
j_call: TRBJ1-1
v_call: TRBV6-5
d_call: .

cdr3_aa: CATSRDRASGGSYEQYF
j_call: TRBJ2-7
v_call: TRBV15
d_call: TRBD2

cdr3_aa: CASRTSGDSGNTIYF
j_call: TRBJ1-3
v_call: TRBV27
d_call: .

cdr3_aa: CASSSSRPAADTQYF
j_call: TRBJ2-3
v_call: TRBV5-1
d_call: .

cdr3_aa: CASSLAIGGSTDTQYF
j_call: TRBJ2-3
v_call: TRBV11-1
d_call: TRBD2

cdr3_aa: CASSPTKGAPHNEQFF
j_call: TRBJ2-1
v_call: TRBV2
d_call: TRBD1

cdr3_aa: CASSLARTGNTDTQYF
j_call: TRBJ2-3
v_call: TRBV7-2
d_call: TRBD1

cdr3_aa: CASSQITGATEAFF
j_call: TRBJ1-1
v_call: TRBV4-2
d_call: .

cdr3_aa: CASSRLAVRTDTQYF
j_call: TRBJ2-3
v_call: TRBV5-8
d_call: TRBD2

cdr3_aa: CASRAVGLQLSSNQPQHF
j_call: TRBJ1-5
v_call: TRBV5-8
d_call: .

cdr3_aa: CASSATGVFDEQYF
j_call: TRBJ2-7
v_call: TRBV7-9
d_call: TRBD1

cdr3_aa: CASSPLGLAASYEQYF
j_call: TRBJ2-7
v_call: TRBV18
d_call: TRBD2

cdr3_aa: CASSEAGGSYQPQHF
j_call: TRBJ1-5
v_call: TRBV6-1
d_call: .

cdr3_aa: CASSPARGSASGNTIYF
j_call: TRBJ1-3
v_call: TRBV5-4
d_call: .

cdr3_aa: CASSVDAGGIYEQYF
j_call: TRBJ2-7
v_call: TRBV9
d_call: TRBD2

cdr3_aa: CANSGTGDNEQFF
j_call: TRBJ2-1
v_call: TRBV5-4
d_call: TRBD1

cdr3_aa: CASSLSSGELFF
j_call: TRBJ2-2
v_call: TRBV5-1
d_call: .

cdr3_aa: CASSLDLPGELFF
j_call: TRBJ2-2
v_call: TRBV5-4
d_call: .

cdr3_aa: CASSHLPGLADYNEQFF
j_call: TRBJ2-1
v_call: TRBV11-3
d_call: TRBD2

cdr3_aa: CASNRNRDLNEQYF
j_call: TRBJ2-7
v_call: TRBV19
d_call: .

cdr3_aa: CASSLGAGPGYEQYF
j_call: TRBJ2-7
v_call: TRBV11-3
d_call: .

cdr3_aa: CASGPPTSGGVETQYF
j_call: TRBJ2-5
v_call: TRBV12-5
d_call: TRBD2

cdr3_aa: CASSEGRGRTDTQYF
j_call: TRBJ2-3
v_call: TRBV2
d_call: TRBD1

cdr3_aa: CASSQRGPAGDYEQYF
j_call: TRBJ2-7
v_call: TRBV4-1
d_call: TRBD2

cdr3_aa: CASSFLQGQETQYF
j_call: TRBJ2-5
v_call: TRBV7-9
d_call: .

cdr3_aa: CAISENSNQPQHF
j_call: TRBJ1-5
v_call: TRBV10-3
d_call: .

cdr3_aa: CATAGGPQETQYF
j_call: TRBJ2-5
v_call: TRBV7-2
d_call: TRBD2

cdr3_aa: CASSRGVIANYGYTF
j_call: TRBJ1-2
v_call: TRBV5-1
d_call: .

cdr3_aa: CASSKALQGPLEKLFF
j_call: TRBJ1-4
v_call: TRBV21-1
d_call: .

cdr3_aa: CASSEWAENTEAFF
j_call: TRBJ1-1
v_call: TRBV25-1
d_call: .

cdr3_aa: CASSLDPLSSYEQYF
j_call: TRBJ2-7
v_call: TRBV11-2
d_call: .

cdr3_aa: CASSLRSQGGGEKLFF
j_call: TRBJ1-4
v_call: TRBV5-4
d_call: .

cdr3_aa: CASSLVVSGDEQYF
j_call: TRBJ2-7
v_call: TRBV7-9
d_call: .

cdr3_aa: CASSGMGQGTLYGYTF
j_call: TRBJ1-2
v_call: TRBV6-1
d_call: TRBD1

cdr3_aa: CASSQAPGASLGEQFF
j_call: TRBJ2-1
v_call: TRBV4-1
d_call: .

cdr3_aa: CASSNSGRSYNEQFF
j_call: TRBJ2-1
v_call: TRBV6-6
d_call: .

cdr3_aa: CASSRDRGLYEQYF
j_call: TRBJ2-7
v_call: TRBV2
d_call: TRBD1

cdr3_aa: CASSPPTLTDEQYF
j_call: TRBJ2-7
v_call: TRBV18
d_call: .